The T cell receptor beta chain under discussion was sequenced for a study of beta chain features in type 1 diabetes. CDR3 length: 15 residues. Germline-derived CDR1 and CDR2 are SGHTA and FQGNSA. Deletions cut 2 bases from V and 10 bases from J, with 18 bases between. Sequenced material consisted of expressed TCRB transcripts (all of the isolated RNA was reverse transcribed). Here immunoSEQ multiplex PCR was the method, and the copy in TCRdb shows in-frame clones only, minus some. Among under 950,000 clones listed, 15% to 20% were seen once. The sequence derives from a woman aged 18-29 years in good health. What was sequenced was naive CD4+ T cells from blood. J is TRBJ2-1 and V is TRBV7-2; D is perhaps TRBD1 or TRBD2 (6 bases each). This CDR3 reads CASSLYGGGTTEQFF. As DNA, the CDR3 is TGTGCCAGCAGCTTATATGGAGGGGGGACGACGGAGCAGTTCTTC.